The clone carrying this T cell receptor beta chain was counted at least ten times. CDR3 size: 15 residues. Germline CDR1 DFQATT, CDR2 SNEGSKA (reference sequence). V shed 1 base, J shed 3 bases, and the junction held 8 bases outside the gene matches. RNA transcripts were the template for amplifying TCR beta CDR3 regions. A set of HTBI primers served as the primers for a first-round RT-PCR of the TCR CDR3. In TCRdb, the multiplex PCR reads were re-called with MiXCR into one record per CDR3 protein. The table has under 400,000 distinct CDR3 sequences, around 14% seen once; the top ten hold around a tenth. In making diagnoses, clinical symptoms, serum thyroxine and TRAb, thyroid ultrasound and orbital computed tomography were all used. These data come from a study of T cells in Graves' hyperthyroidism and ophthalmopathy.

The specimen sequenced was blood. This sequence was found in a woman aged 18 to 35 with Graves' hyperthyroidism. This sequence joins TRBV20-1 and TRBJ2-7, with 8 bases matching TRBD2. CDR3 protein: CSARGQRELSYEQYF. CDR3 DNA: TGCAGTGCTAGAGGGCAGCGGGAGTTGAGCTACGAGCAGTACTTC.